These 30 T cell receptor beta chains were all obtained from the same sample, sequenced in a study of blood T cell repertoires in COVID-19. This table comes from immunoSEQ multiplex PCR, and its TCRdb copy is limited to in-frame clones, with some not included. Of roughly 28,000 clones detected, 75% to 90% appear once; the ten largest clones hold about 51%. Sequencing used peripheral blood. These receptors were collected from a human donor with acute or convalescent COVID-19. The donor label of this sample is uncertain.

CDR3 DNA sequence: TGTGCCAGCAGTTACCGAGCGGGACGCTCGGCGGAAGGCTACACCTTC. Translation gives CASSYRAGRSAEGYTF. The gene calls are TRBV6-2 or TRBV6-3 and TRBJ1-2, with D perhaps matching TRBD1 (5 bases). CDR3 length: 16 residues. Trimming took off 2 bases at V and 8 bases at J, with 21 bases between the two ends. CDR1 is MNHEY and CDR2 is SVGEGT in the germline V gene.

This clone has only a few counts. This chain uses TRBV7-2 with TRBJ1-2, with TRBD1 as a possible D gene (5 bases). V was shortened by 2 bases and J by 4 bases, with 14 bases between the two germline ends. CDR1 SGHTA and CDR2 FQGNSA come from the germline V gene. This CDR3 comprises 15 residues. The CDR3 region has the DNA TGTGCCAGCAGCTTATCCGGGGGTATCGGCTATGGCTACACCTTC. Protein: CASSLSGGIGYGYTF.

The J gene is TRBJ1-1, the V gene TRBV4-1; 7 bases are a match to TRBD1. Germline V gives CDR1 MGHRA, CDR2 YSYEKL. V was clipped by 2 bases and J by 5 bases; unmatched bases: 11. The length of the CDR3 is 16 residues. The CDR3 nucleotides are TGCGCCAGCAGCCAAAGTGACAGGGCCCTTGGGACTGAAGCTTTCTTT. Protein: CASSQSDRALGTEAFF.

The gene calls are TRBV5-4 and TRBJ2-5; TRBD2 matches 9 bases. This CDR3 spans 14 amino acids. V gave up 4 bases and J gave up 3 bases; unmatched junction bases: 4. Germline V gene sequence: CDR1 SGHNT, CDR2 YYREEE (reference sequence). The CDR3 nucleotides read TGTGCCAGCAGCCACGAGCGGGGGGAAGAGACCCAGTACTTC. The encoded protein is CASSHERGEETQYF.

The chain has TRBV7-9 and TRBJ1-2, with TRBD1 matching 7 bases. With 2 bases clipped from V and 8 bases from J, the junction kept 11 bases outside the gene matches. CDR1 and CDR2 from the germline V gene are SEHNR and FQNEAQ (reference sequence). The CDR3 length is 15 residues. This CDR3 reads CASSLNAFTGDGYTF. CDR3 DNA: TGTGCCAGCAGCTTAAACGCCTTTACAGGGGACGGCTACACCTTC.

The chain couples TRBV5-4 to TRBJ1-3; 9 bases fit TRBD1. CDR3 length equals 16 residues. Germline V lookup: CDR1 SGHNT, CDR2 YYREEE (reference sequence). Losses at the gene ends were 4 bases for V and 2 bases for J; bases not matched to a gene: 7. CDR3 residues: CASSTRQGEAGNTIYF. In DNA form, the CDR3 reads TGTGCCAGCAGCACCAGACAGGGGGAGGCTGGAAACACCATATATTTT.

The CDR3 sequence is CASSLGGAYNEQFF. In DNA form, the CDR3 reads TGTGCCAGCAGCCTCGGAGGGGCCTACAATGAGCAGTTCTTC. The V call is TRBV5-5, the J call TRBJ2-1, with D possibly matching TRBD2 (6 bases). Germline-derived CDR1 and CDR2 are SGHKS and YYEKEE (reference sequence). This CDR3 region has 14 residues. Trimming took 4 bases from V and 2 from J, leaving 10 bases between them.

The chain links TRBV4-3 to TRBJ2-6; 8 nucleotides align to TRBD2. The germline V gene encodes CDR1 LGHNA and CDR2 YSLEER. V was pared by 1 base and J by 2 bases, with 1 base of the junction left unmatched. This CDR3 is built from 16 residues. CDR3 nucleotides: TGCGCCAGCAGCCAAGCGGGAGGGACTGGGGCCAACGTCCTGACTTTC. It translates to CASSQAGGTGANVLTF.

CDR3 bases: TGTGCCAGCAGCCAAGATTGGGGGACAGTGGAGACCCAGTACTTC. Translation gives CASSQDWGTVETQYF. V usage is TRBV14 and J usage is TRBJ2-5; 7 nucleotides agree with TRBD1. The CDR3 has 15 residues. V gave up 0 bases and J gave up 5 bases; unmatched junction bases: 6. Germline lookup yields CDR1 SGHDN and CDR2 FVKESK.

The chain uses TRBV19 and TRBJ1-2; 8 bases agree with TRBD1. Germline CDR1 LNHDA, CDR2 SQIVND (reference sequence). CDR3 length: 13 amino acids. With V trimmed by 7 bases and J by 9 bases, 10 bases remained unmatched. The CDR3 region has the DNA TGTGCCAGTACCCCGACAGGGGAGAACCGCTACACCTTC. Its translation: CASTPTGENRYTF.

This chain links TRBV7-9 with TRBJ1-4; 7 bases align to TRBD1. V gave up 6 bases and J gave up 4 bases; unmatched junction bases: 11. The CDR3 is 16 residues long. Per germline, CDR1 SEHNR and CDR2 FQNEAQ (reference sequence). In DNA, the CDR3 is TGTGCCAGCAGGTCAAACCTGGGACAGCTTAATGAAAAACTGTTTTTT. Translated, it gives CASRSNLGQLNEKLFF.

J is TRBJ2-7 and V is TRBV3-1 (or the pseudogene TRBV3-2), with 7 positions matching TRBD2. Germline V gene data show CDR1 as LGHDT and CDR2 as YNNKEL (reference sequence). The CDR3 contains 12 residues. This chain's CDR3 is CVWEGTSYEQYF. The DNA for the CDR3 is TGTGTCTGGGAGGGGACCAGCTACGAGCAGTACTTC.

The genes are TRBV11-3 and TRBJ1-1; D gene ambiguous. CDR3 length: 14 amino acids. The V gene lost 5 bases and the J gene lost 1 base, with 11 bases spanning the gap. From germline, CDR1 is SGHNT and CDR2 YENEEA. The CDR3 loop reads CASSPPRGNTEAFF. Written as DNA, the CDR3 is TGTGCCAGCAGCCCGCCGCGGGGGAACACTGAAGCTTTCTTT. The entire variable domain, with the rest obtained from reference TRBV11-3 and TRBJ1-1, is as follows: EAGVVQSPRYKIIEKKQPVAFWCNPISGHNTLYWYLQNLGQGPELLIRYENEEAVDDSQLPKDRFSAERLKGVDSTLKIQPAELGDSAVYLCASSPPRGNTEAFFGQGTRLTVV.

In its sample, this clone was seen once. This chain connects TRBV18 to TRBJ2-7, with 7 bases aligning to TRBD2. This CDR3 comprises 15 residues. CDR1 is KGHSH, CDR2 LQKENI, per germline. V trimming: 3 bases; J trimming: 2 bases; junction bases outside the gene matches: 7. The CDR3 is CASSPNKGGTYEQYF. In DNA form, the CDR3 reads TGTGCCAGCTCACCCAACAAGGGAGGGACCTACGAGCAGTACTTC.

The gene calls are TRBV6-6 and TRBJ1-4; 12 positions agree with TRBD1. In germline, CDR1 is MNHNY, CDR2 SVGAGI (reference sequence). This CDR3 has 15 amino acids. V shed 2 bases, J shed 8 bases, and the junction held 3 bases outside the gene matches. This CDR3 is CASSYGTGGEEKLFF. The CDR3 DNA reads as TGTGCCAGCAGTTACGGGACAGGGGGCGAGGAAAAACTGTTTTTT.

The chain is built from TRBV6-1 and TRBJ1-3; D is perhaps TRBD1 (5 bases). This CDR3 is 16 amino acids long. V was clipped by 2 bases and J by 0 bases, with 11 bases between them. CDR1 is MNHNS and CDR2 is SASEGT in the germline V gene. The CDR3 DNA reads TGTGCCAGCAGTGAACAGGGACTGAACTCTGGAAACACCATATATTTT. Translating it yields CASSEQGLNSGNTIYF.

This chain uses TRBV20-1 with TRBJ1-5, with D perhaps matching TRBD1 (6 bases). Trimming took 3 bases from V and 8 from J, leaving 14 bases between them. The CDR3 is made up of 13 amino acids. Germline V gives CDR1 DFQATT, CDR2 SNEGSKA (reference sequence). This chain's CDR3 is CSASRQVKEPQHF. Here the CDR3 DNA reads TGCAGTGCTAGTCGACAGGTCAAGGAGCCCCAGCATTTT.

The chain links TRBV27 to TRBJ2-1; possibly TRBD1 for D (5 bases). Germline-derived CDR1 and CDR2 are MNHEY and SMNVEV (reference sequence). Trimming shortened V by 6 bases and J by 5 bases, and 20 bases separated the two germline ends. The CDR3 length is 16 residues. The CDR3 here is CASSSLVAGWHNEQFF. In nucleotides, the CDR3 is TGTGCCAGCAGCTCCCTGGTGGCAGGGTGGCACAATGAGCAGTTCTTC.

The chain couples TRBV7-2 to TRBJ2-6; D is unclear. V was cut by 5 bases and J by 0 bases, with 8 bases left in between. CDR1 and CDR2 from the germline V gene are SGHTA and FQGNSA. The CDR3 consists of 15 residues. DNA of the CDR3: TGTGCCAGCAGCCCCCCCAGCTCTGGGGCCAACGTCCTGACTTTC. This codes for CASSPPSSGANVLTF.

The V gene is TRBV19, the J gene TRBJ2-3, with 8 positions matching TRBD1. Germline V gene sequence: CDR1 LNHDA, CDR2 SQIVND (reference sequence). J gave up 5 bases and V 3 bases, and 4 bases lay outside the gene matches. CDR3 length: 14 residues. The CDR3 coding sequence is TGTGCCAGTAGTATTTTACAGGGGGGAGATACGCAGTATTTT. This gives the protein CASSILQGGDTQYF.

This clone has a single count. The chain joins TRBV11-3 to TRBJ2-2, with 7 bases aligning to TRBD1. This CDR3 is 12 amino acids long. The V segment lost 6 bases and the J segment 9 bases; nucleotides outside the gene matches: 4. Germline CDR1 SGHNT, CDR2 YENEEA. This chain's CDR3 is CASRQGSRELFF. CDR3 bases: TGTGCCAGCAGACAGGGGTCAAGGGAGCTGTTTTTT.

This chain links TRBV15 with TRBJ2-3; 13 bases match TRBD2. Trimming removed 5 bases from V and 4 bases from J; junction bases left unmatched: 3. The CDR3 totals 15 residues. Germline lookup yields CDR1 LNHNV and CDR2 YYDKDF (reference sequence). DNA of the CDR3: TGTGCCACCAGCTTGACTAGCGGGGGGTCAGATACGCAGTATTTT. Translated: CATSLTSGGSDTQYF. The complete variable domain, with remaining parts taken from reference TRBV15 and TRBJ2-3, reads DAMVIQNPRYQVTQFGKPVTLSCSQTLNHNVMYWYQQKSSQAPKLLFHYYDKDFNNEADTPDNFQSRRPNTSFCFLDIRSPGLGDTAMYLCATSLTSGGSDTQYFGPGTRLTVL.

This chain links TRBV9 with TRBJ2-1; 11 nucleotides match TRBD1. CDR3 length equals 15 residues. With V trimmed by 4 bases and J by 2 bases, 2 bases remained unmatched. Germline CDR1 reads SGDLS; CDR2 reads YYNGEE. This chain's CDR3 is CASSRTGGPYNEQFF. In nucleotides, the CDR3 is TGTGCCAGCAGCCGGACAGGGGGCCCCTACAATGAGCAGTTCTTC.

Written as DNA, the CDR3 is TGTGCCACCAGTGCCCCACTAGCGGGGCACAATGAGCAGTTCTTC. Protein product: CATSAPLAGHNEQFF. The rearrangement links TRBV24-1 to TRBJ2-1, with TRBD2 matching 10 bases. The CDR3 is made up of 15 amino acids. J was trimmed by 5 bases and V by 5 bases; bases with no gene match: 5. CDR1 and CDR2 from the germline V gene are KGHDR and SFDVKD.

The V gene is TRBV11-3, the J gene TRBJ1-1; D gene uncertain. This CDR3 has 14 amino acids. The ends were cut back, 1 base at V and 8 bases at J, with 14 bases in the middle. Germline CDR1 reads SGHNT; CDR2 reads YENEEA. This CDR3 reads CASSLALNVPEAFF. The DNA for the CDR3 is TGTGCCAGCAGCTTAGCCCTAAACGTACCAGAAGCTTTCTTT.

This clone was counted a single time. The chain links TRBV14 to TRBJ2-1; TRBD2 matches at 9 bases. Germline V gene data show CDR1 as SGHDN and CDR2 as FVKESK. Trimming at V came to 0 bases and at J to 2 bases, leaving 8 bases not matched to a gene. The CDR3 is made up of 18 amino acids. The CDR3 nucleotides are TGTGCCAGCAGCCAAGATAACGCGGGGGGGTATCCCTACAATGAGCAGTTCTTC. Amino acids: CASSQDNAGGYPYNEQFF. Full variable domain (missing parts from reference TRBV14 and TRBJ2-1): EAGVTQFPSHSVIEKGQTVTLRCDPISGHDNLYWYRRVMGKEIKFLLHFVKESKQDESGMPNNRFLAERTGGTYSTLKVQPAELEDSGVYFCASSQDNAGGYPYNEQFFGPGTRLTVL.

The chain joins TRBV18 to TRBJ2-5; 11 bases map to TRBD1. V trimming: 2 bases; J trimming: 4 bases; junction bases outside the gene matches: 6. This CDR3 spans 16 amino acids. From germline, CDR1 is KGHSH and CDR2 LQKENI. CDR3 nucleotide sequence: TGTGCCAGCTCACCAAGGCGGGGACAGGGGGGAGAGACCCAGTACTTC. This sequence encodes CASSPRRGQGGETQYF.

This chain joins TRBV5-5 and TRBJ2-1, with 8 bases aligning to TRBD2. The CDR3 loop spans 15 amino acids. Germline-derived CDR1 and CDR2 are SGHKS and YYEKEE (reference sequence). The V gene end was trimmed by 3 bases and the J gene end by 6 bases; junction bases not matched to a gene: 8. DNA of the CDR3: TGTGCCAGCAGCTCCCTCTCGGGGGGGGGCAATGAGCAGTTCTTC. Translation gives CASSSLSGGGNEQFF. The whole variable domain, filled in from reference TRBV5-5 and TRBJ2-1, reads DAGVTQSPTHLIKTRGQQVTLRCSPISGHKSVSWYQQVLGQGPQFIFQYYEKEERGRGNFPDRFSARQFPNYSSELNVNALLLGDSALYLCASSSLSGGGNEQFFGPGTRLTVL.

The chain is built from TRBV14 and TRBJ1-3; weak D call: TRBD1 (5 bases). The CDR3 has 14 residues. The V end lost 4 bases, the J end lost 4 bases, and 11 bases lay between the germline ends. CDR1 SGHDN and CDR2 FVKESK come from the germline V gene. CDR3 amino acids: CASSRTGIGNTIYF. In nucleotides, the CDR3 is TGTGCCAGCAGCCGCACAGGAATCGGAAACACCATATATTTT.

The chain combines TRBV6-4 with TRBJ2-1, with TRBD2 matching 7 bases. The CDR3 has 13 residues. The germline gives CDR1 MRHNA, CDR2 SNTAGT. V was clipped by 4 bases and J by 10 bases; unmatched bases: 7. The CDR3 bases are TGTGCCAGCAGTGGTGGGAGCGGGAAGGAGCAGTTCTTC. Its protein is CASSGGSGKEQFF.